This entry lists 12 T cell receptor beta chains sequenced from one sample in a study of blood T cell repertoires in COVID-19. Only in-frame clones appear in the TCRdb table, and some are missing; sequencing was by immunoSEQ multiplex PCR. Of about 210,000 clones listed, about 84% are singletons. Sequences were obtained from peripheral blood. The receptors originated from a human donor in a cohort sampled during active COVID-19.

This chain joins TRBV28 and TRBJ2-7; TRBD1 agrees at 8 bases. In germline, CDR1 is MDHEN, CDR2 SYDVKM. J gave up 2 bases and V 2 bases, and 5 bases lay outside the gene matches. The CDR3 spans 15 residues. The CDR3 region has the DNA TGTGCCAGCAGTTTAAGGCAGGGGGCCGCCTACGAGCAGTACTTC. Protein product: CASSLRQGAAYEQYF.

This chain links TRBV9 with TRBJ2-1, with 12 positions matching TRBD2. V dropped 1 base and J dropped 4; count of bases not matched to a gene: 6. This CDR3 has 17 amino acids. Looked up from germline, CDR1 is SGDLS and CDR2 is YYNGEE. The CDR3 coding sequence is TGTGCCAGCAGCGTATCCAGGACTAGCGGGGTTTACAATGAGCAGTTCTTC. As protein: CASSVSRTSGVYNEQFF.

The sample holds one count of this clone. This rearrangement joins TRBV10-3 to TRBJ2-1; D may be TRBD2 (6 bases). CDR1 and CDR2 from the germline V gene are ENHRY and SYGVKD. The CDR3 is 14 residues long. The germline V and J ends were trimmed by 10 bases and 5 bases, with 18 bases remaining between them. For the CDR3, the DNA is TGTGCCACCCATGGCATAGCGGCCCACAATGAGCAGTTCTTC. Encoded protein: CATHGIAAHNEQFF.

This clone has only a few counts. This chain uses TRBV7-9 with TRBJ2-3, with TRBD1 matching over 9 bases. This CDR3 has 15 amino acids. V shed 2 bases and J 1 base; nucleotides not matched to a gene: 1. The germline CDR1 and CDR2 sequences are SEHNR and FQNEAQ (reference sequence). The chain's CDR3 is CASSLRTGGTDTQYF. CDR3 in DNA: TGTGCCAGCAGCTTACGGACAGGGGGCACAGATACGCAGTATTTT. Filled out from reference TRBV7-9 and TRBJ2-3, the complete variable domain reads DTGVSQNPRHKITKRGQNVTFRCDPISEHNRLYWYRQTLGQGPEFLTYFQNEAQLEKSRLLSDRFSAERPKGSFSTLEIQRTEQGDSAMYLCASSLRTGGTDTQYFGPGTRLTVL.

V and J are TRBV6-7 and TRBJ1-2, with a possible D match to TRBD1 (5 bases). TRBV6-7 is designated an ORF whose function remains uncertain. The length of the CDR3 is 15 residues. Trimming took 2 bases from V and 5 from J, leaving 15 bases between them. The CDR3 loop is CASSYPPTPGYGYTF. The CDR3 coding sequence is TGTGCCAGCAGTTACCCTCCGACGCCAGGGTATGGCTACACCTTC.

The chain is built from TRBV20-1 and TRBJ2-3, with D possibly TRBD2 on 5 matching bases. CDR1 is DFQATT and CDR2 is SNEGSKA in the germline V gene (reference sequence). V lost 6 bases and J lost 3, with 7 bases in between. The CDR3 runs to 11 residues. The CDR3 loop is CSATRTDTQYF. CDR3 sequence (DNA): TGCAGTGCCACTAGGACAGATACGCAGTATTTT.

This clone occurred once. The gene calls are TRBV29-1 and TRBJ1-2; 9 bases line up with TRBD1. The CDR3 loop spans 12 amino acids. Germline CDR1 is SQVTM and CDR2 is ANQGSEA. V was clipped by 3 bases and J by 8 bases; unmatched bases: 4. The CDR3 region is CSVEGQGSGYTF. CDR3 DNA sequence: TGCAGCGTTGAGGGACAGGGAAGCGGCTACACCTTC.

V and J are TRBV19 and TRBJ1-1; 9 nucleotides line up with TRBD1. V was clipped by 6 bases and J by 4 bases; unmatched bases: 6. The CDR3 is 14 amino acids. The germline gives CDR1 LNHDA, CDR2 SQIVND (reference sequence). CDR3 sequence (DNA): TGTGCCAGTAGACCGACAGGGGGAAGCACTGAAGCTTTCTTT. It specifies CASRPTGGSTEAFF.

The J gene is TRBJ1-1, the V gene TRBV18; D remains ambiguous. Germline-derived CDR1 and CDR2 are KGHSH and LQKENI. Trimming left V 0 bases short and J 3 bases short, with 8 bases between. This CDR3 is 14 amino acids long. The CDR3 DNA follows: TGTGCCAGCTCACCACCCGGGATCCACACTGAAGCTTTCTTT. Its translation is CASSPPGIHTEAFF.

Concerning this clone: Other DNA variants within this sample encode the same CDR3. This chain connects TRBV11-3 to TRBJ1-1; no definite D call. The CDR3 extends over 13 amino acids. The V end lost 3 bases, the J end lost 1 base, and 6 bases lay between the germline ends. CDR1 is SGHNT and CDR2 is YENEEA in the germline V gene. The CDR3 DNA reads as TGTGCCAGCAGCTTGGACTCGAACACTGAAGCTTTCTTT. Protein product: CASSLDSNTEAFF.

The chain uses TRBV27 and TRBJ2-3, with TRBD1 matching over 10 bases. Germline V gene lookup returns CDR1 MNHEY and CDR2 SMNVEV (reference sequence). This CDR3 is 16 amino acids long. V shed 5 bases, J shed 7 bases, and the junction held 12 bases outside the gene matches. The CDR3 here is CASSKEPGQGWHTQYF. CDR3 nucleotides: TGTGCCAGCAGTAAAGAGCCGGGACAGGGGTGGCATACGCAGTATTTT.

The J gene is TRBJ2-7, the V gene TRBV4-1, with a weak D call TRBD1 (5 bases). The V gene's germline CDR1 is MGHRA and CDR2 YSYEKL. The CDR3 has 16 residues. The germline V and J ends were trimmed by 4 bases and 1 base, with 17 bases remaining between them. CDR3 protein: CASSLDKRTGSYEQYF. The DNA for the CDR3 is TGCGCCAGCAGCCTGGACAAGCGTACAGGTTCCTACGAGCAGTACTTC.